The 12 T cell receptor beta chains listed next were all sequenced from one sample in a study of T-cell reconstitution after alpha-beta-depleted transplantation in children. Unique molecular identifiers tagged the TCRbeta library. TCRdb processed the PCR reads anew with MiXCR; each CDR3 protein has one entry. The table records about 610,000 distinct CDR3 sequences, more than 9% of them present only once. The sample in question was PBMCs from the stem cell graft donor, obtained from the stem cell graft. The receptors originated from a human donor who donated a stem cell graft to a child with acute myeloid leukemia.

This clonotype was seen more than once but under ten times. The CDR3 sequence is CASSLESSEAFF. CDR3 DNA: TGTGCCAGCAGCTTGGAGTCGTCTGAAGCTTTCTTT. V usage is TRBV5-4 and J usage is TRBJ1-1; D remains unclear. V lost 0 bases and J 6 bases, leaving 6 bases between the germline ends. This CDR3 has 12 residues. Germline lookup yields CDR1 SGHNT and CDR2 YYREEE (reference sequence).

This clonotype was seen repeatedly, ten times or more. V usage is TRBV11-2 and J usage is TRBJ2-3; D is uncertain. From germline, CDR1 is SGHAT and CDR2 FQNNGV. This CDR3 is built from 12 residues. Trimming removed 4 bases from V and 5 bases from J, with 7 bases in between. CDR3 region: CASSSVGDTQYF. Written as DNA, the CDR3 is TGTGCCAGCAGCTCCGTGGGAGATACGCAGTATTTT.

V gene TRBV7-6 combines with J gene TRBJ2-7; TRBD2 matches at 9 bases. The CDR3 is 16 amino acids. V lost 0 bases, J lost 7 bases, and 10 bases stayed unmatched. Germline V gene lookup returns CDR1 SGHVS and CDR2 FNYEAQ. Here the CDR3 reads CASSLALAGGPGEQYF. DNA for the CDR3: TGTGCCAGCAGCTTAGCGCTTGCGGGAGGGCCTGGAGAGCAGTACTTC.

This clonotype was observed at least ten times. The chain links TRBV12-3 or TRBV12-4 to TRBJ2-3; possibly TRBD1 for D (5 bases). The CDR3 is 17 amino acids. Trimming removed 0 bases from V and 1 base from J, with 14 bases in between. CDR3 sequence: CASSLAPWVQGTDTQYF. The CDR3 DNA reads TGTGCCAGCAGTTTAGCCCCGTGGGTACAGGGCACAGATACGCAGTATTTT.

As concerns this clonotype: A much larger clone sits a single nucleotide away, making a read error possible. The CDR3 here is CASSEYRVESYERYF. The CDR3 region has the DNA TGTGCCAGCAGCGAGTACAGGGTGGAGAGCTACGAGCGGTACTTC. This chain uses TRBV11-1 with TRBJ2-7, with a possible D match to TRBD1 (6 bases). This CDR3 contains 15 residues. The V gene's germline CDR1 is SGHAT and CDR2 FQDESV (reference sequence).

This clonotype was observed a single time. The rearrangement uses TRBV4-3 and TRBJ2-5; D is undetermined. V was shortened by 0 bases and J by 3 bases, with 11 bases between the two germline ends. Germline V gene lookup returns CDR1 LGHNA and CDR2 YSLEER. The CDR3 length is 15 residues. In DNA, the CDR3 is TGCGCCAGCAGCCAAGATAAGGTCCTCAAAGAGACCCAGTACTTC. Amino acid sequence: CASSQDKVLKETQYF.

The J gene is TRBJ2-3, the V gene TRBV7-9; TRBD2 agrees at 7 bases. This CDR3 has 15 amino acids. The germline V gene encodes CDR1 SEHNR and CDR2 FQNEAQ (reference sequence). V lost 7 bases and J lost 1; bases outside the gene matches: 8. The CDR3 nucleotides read TGTGCCAGCACAGGATCTAGCGGACGCACAGATACGCAGTATTTT. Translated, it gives CASTGSSGRTDTQYF.

CDR3 residues: CASSHRSGGIEAFF. Here the CDR3 DNA reads TGTGCCAGCAGCCATCGGAGCGGTGGTATTGAAGCTTTCTTT. The chain links TRBV7-9 to TRBJ1-1; D is unclear. Germline V gene data show CDR1 as SEHNR and CDR2 as FQNEAQ (reference sequence). The V end lost 5 bases, the J end lost 7 bases, and 17 bases lay between the germline ends. This CDR3 region has 14 residues.

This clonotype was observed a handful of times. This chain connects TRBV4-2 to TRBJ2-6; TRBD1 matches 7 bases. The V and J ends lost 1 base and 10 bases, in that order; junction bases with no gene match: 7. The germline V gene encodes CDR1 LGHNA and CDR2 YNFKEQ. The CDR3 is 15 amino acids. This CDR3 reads CASSQGQGKGNVLTF. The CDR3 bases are TGTGCCAGCAGCCAAGGACAGGGAAAGGGGAACGTCCTGACTTTC.

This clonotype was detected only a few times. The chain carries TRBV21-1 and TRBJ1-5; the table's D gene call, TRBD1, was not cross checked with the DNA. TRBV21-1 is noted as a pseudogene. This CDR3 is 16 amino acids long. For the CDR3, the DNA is TGTGCCAGCAGCAAAGGGGGGGAGAAAGATTGGCAGCCCCAGCATTTT. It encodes CASSKGGEKDWQPQHF.

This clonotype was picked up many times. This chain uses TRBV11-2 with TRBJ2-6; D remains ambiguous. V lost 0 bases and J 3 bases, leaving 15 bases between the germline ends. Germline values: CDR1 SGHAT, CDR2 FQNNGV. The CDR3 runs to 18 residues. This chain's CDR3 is CASSLDSGASRGANVLTF. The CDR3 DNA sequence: TGTGCCAGCAGCTTAGACTCAGGAGCTTCTCGTGGGGCCAACGTCCTGACTTTC.

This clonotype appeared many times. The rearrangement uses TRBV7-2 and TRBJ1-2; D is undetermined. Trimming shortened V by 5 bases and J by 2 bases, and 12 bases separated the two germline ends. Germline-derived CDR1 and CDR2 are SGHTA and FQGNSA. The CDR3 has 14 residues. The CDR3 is CASSPLAANYGYTF. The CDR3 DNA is TGTGCCAGCAGCCCACTAGCCGCCAACTATGGCTACACCTTC.